This TCR beta chain was identified during a study of glioma-infiltrating T cells after dendritic cell vaccination. The primer mix had 60 V beta and 13 J beta primers. Assay used: immunoSEQ multiplex PCR; TCRdb lists only in-frame clones, some missing. The table records roughly 100,000 clones, about four fifths of them present only once. As for this clone: Antigen specificity is unknown.

General observations from the study: Higher TCR clonality did not directly relate to longer survival.

V gave up 5 bases and J gave up 8 bases, with 16 bases separating them. Germline-derived CDR1 and CDR2 are LNHDA and SQIVND (reference sequence). The CDR3 consists of 15 residues. Blood PBMC samples: pre-vaccination, two weeks post third vaccination, and at tumor progression. The chain recombines TRBV19 with TRBJ1-6; D is possibly TRBD1 (6 bases). This clonotype was sampled from a human donor with glioblastoma. Sequences were derived from blood, sampled before dendritic cell vaccination. The CDR3 is CASSVGRTVHSPLHF. CDR3 sequence (DNA): TGTGCCAGTAGTGTCGGGAGGACAGTCCATTCACCCCTCCACTTT. Full variable domain (missing parts from reference TRBV19 and TRBJ1-6): DGGITQSPKYLFRKEGQNVTLSCEQNLNHDAMYWYRQDPGQGLRLIYYSQIVNDFQKGDIAEGYSVSREKKESFPLTVTSAQKNPTAFYLCASSVGRTVHSPLHFGNGTRLTVT.